The rows below give T cell receptor beta chains drawn from one sample of a study of blood T cell repertoires in COVID-19. The method was immunoSEQ multiplex PCR; TCRdb's version includes in-frame clones alone and lacks a portion of them. The sample lists roughly 100,000 clones; approximately 77% were seen once. The sequencing input was peripheral blood. Receptors were obtained from a woman of 80 years or more with acute or convalescent COVID-19. The CDR3 runs from the conserved cysteine through the conserved F or W.

j_gene | v_gene | CDR3aa
TRBJ2-7 | TRBV5-1 | CASREGAAYEQYF
TRBJ1-6 | TRBV7-2 | CASSLGPGMNNSPLHF
TRBJ2-5 | TRBV7-7 | CASSLALGGQETQYF
TRBJ1-5 | TRBV7-2 | CASSLYRGGNQPQHF
TRBJ2-5 | TRBV7-8 | CASSSTSGQETQYF
TRBJ2-2 | TRBV3-1/TRBV3-2 | CASSLGQVITGELFF
TRBJ1-1 | TRBV7-9 | CASSRANRGTEAFF
TRBJ1-2 | TRBV12-3/TRBV12-4 | CASRGQANYGYTF
TRBJ2-1 | TRBV7-9 | CASSAWAGKNEQFF
TRBJ1-5 | TRBV7-8 | CASSLDRAGQPQHF
TRBJ1-3 | TRBV19 | CASSEQGHGNTIYF
TRBJ2-1 | TRBV19 | CASSRAGATGNEQFF
TRBJ1-6 | TRBV7-2 | CASSLGTGMSPLHF
TRBJ2-6 | TRBV13 | CASSRRQNSPGANVLTF
TRBJ2-7 | TRBV7-2 | CASSSLDSYEQYF
TRBJ2-4 | TRBV10-1 | CAPTVRAKNIQYF
TRBJ2-3 | TRBV10-3 | CAISDFTGGQTDTQYF
TRBJ1-6 | TRBV4-2 | CASSQAGSHNSPLHF
TRBJ1-6 | TRBV6-5 | CASTETYNSPLHF
TRBJ1-2 | TRBV7-8 | CASSPLSGSYGYTF
TRBJ1-1 | TRBV12-5 | CASGFGRKAFF
TRBJ2-5 | TRBV18 | CASSPEPETQYF
TRBJ1-1 | TRBV19 | CASSTPESLNTEAFF
TRBJ1-4 | TRBV7-9 | CASTGQGNEKLFF
TRBJ1-2 | TRBV7-2 | CASSSPLQGRYGYTF
TRBJ1-1 | TRBV19 | CASSIRDTEAFF
TRBJ1-5 | TRBV6-1 | CASSEGDRLQHF
TRBJ2-2 | TRBV28 | CASSTAPTLQQLFF
TRBJ1-5 | TRBV5-8 | CASSSYTLGAGSQPQHF
TRBJ2-5 | TRBV6-2/TRBV6-3 | CASSRDSGQTQYF